These 30 T cell receptor beta chains were sequenced from one sample in a study of cytomegalovirus exposure and HLA in healthy donors. The PCR was carried out with 60 Vbeta primers and 13 Jbeta primers. The method was immunoSEQ multiplex PCR; TCRdb's version includes in-frame clones alone and lacks a portion of them. The sample contains under 130,000 clones, roughly 15% of which appear only once. The sequenced sample was PBMCs. These TCRs come from a female donor in good health and CMV-seronegative.

The chain links TRBV29-1 to TRBJ1-2; 9 bases agree with TRBD1. The length of the CDR3 is 13 residues. Germline CDR1 and CDR2: SQVTM and ANQGSEA. The J segment lost 6 bases and the V segment lost 4 bases, leaving 6 bases of the junction unmatched. The CDR3 protein is CSVAMTGGDGYTF. The DNA of the CDR3 is TGCAGCGTTGCCATGACAGGGGGTGATGGCTACACCTTC.

This clone turned up a few times. This rearrangement joins TRBV5-4 to TRBJ1-2; 8 positions match TRBD1. V was clipped by 4 bases and J by 5 bases; unmatched bases: 13. The CDR3 runs 16 residues. Per the germline V gene, CDR1 is SGHNT and CDR2 is YYREEE (reference sequence). CDR3 in DNA: TGTGCCAGCAGCCTGACAGGGGCCCTGGGGCGGTATGGCTACACCTTC. Translating gives CASSLTGALGRYGYTF.

The V and J genes are TRBV11-3 and TRBJ2-3; D gene ambiguous. The CDR3 has 14 residues. With 5 bases removed from V and 0 bases from J, the gap between germline ends came to 9 bases. Germline CDR1 is SGHNT and CDR2 is YENEEA. This CDR3 reads CASSELPSTDTQYF. CDR3 sequence (DNA): TGTGCCAGCAGCGAGCTCCCCAGCACAGATACGCAGTATTTT.

This clone was detected only a few times. The V call is TRBV10-1, the J call TRBJ2-1; maybe TRBD1 (6 bases). From germline, CDR1 is WNHNN and CDR2 SYGVQD (reference sequence). V was pared by 4 bases and J by 9 bases, with 7 bases between. The CDR3 has 11 amino acids. The CDR3 bases are TGCGCCAGCAGTGGCAGGGGTGAGCAGTTCTTC. Encoded protein: CASSGRGEQFF.

This clone has more than one count but fewer than ten. The V gene is TRBV5-4, the J gene TRBJ2-7; tentative D call: TRBD1 (6 bases). Trimming pared 3 bases from V and 2 bases from J, leaving 12 bases between. The CDR3 covers 14 residues. Germline V lookup: CDR1 SGHNT, CDR2 YYREEE (reference sequence). CDR3 DNA sequence: TGTGCCAGCAGCTCCCTGGACAGAGCCTACGAGCAGTACTTC. It yields the protein CASSSLDRAYEQYF.

This clone came up a few times. The rearrangement uses TRBV19 and TRBJ1-3, with D hard to call. The CDR3 has 14 residues. V gave up 2 bases and J gave up 1 base, with 6 bases separating them. Germline V gives CDR1 LNHDA, CDR2 SQIVND (reference sequence). CDR3 sequence reads: CASSISGSGNTIYF. The DNA of the CDR3 is TGTGCCAGTAGTATATCCGGGTCTGGAAACACCATATATTTT.

This clone was recorded a few times. The CDR3 DNA reads TGTGCCAGCAGTAGGACAGGGCGGACTGAAGCTTTCTTT. Its protein is CASSRTGRTEAFF. This chain joins TRBV6-5 and TRBJ1-1; 8 nucleotides align to TRBD1. From germline, CDR1 is MNHEY and CDR2 SVGAGI. This CDR3 is 13 amino acids long. V dropped 5 bases and J dropped 5; count of bases not matched to a gene: 4.

This clone has a handful of counts. The rearrangement links TRBV28 to TRBJ2-3; the D gene is possibly TRBD2 (5 bases). CDR3 length: 13 amino acids. The V and J ends lost 5 bases and 11 bases respectively, with 17 bases between them. Germline V gene sequence: CDR1 MDHEN, CDR2 SYDVKM. This CDR3 is CASSPPSRVMQYF. For the CDR3, the DNA is TGTGCCAGCAGTCCACCCTCGCGGGTAATGCAGTATTTT.

This clone occurred a few times. V usage is TRBV25-1 and J usage is TRBJ2-3, with 7 bases lining up with TRBD1. The junction had 5 bases not matched to a gene; V was cut back by 8 bases and J by 3 bases. The CDR3 length is 13 residues. Germline V gives CDR1 MGHDK, CDR2 SYGVNS. Written as DNA, the CDR3 is TGTGCCAGCCGGGGACAGCTTACAGATACGCAGTATTTT. Its translation is CASRGQLTDTQYF.

In DNA, the CDR3 is TGTGCCAGTAGTATAGCGGGACAGAACTATGGCTACACCTTC. Translated, it gives CASSIAGQNYGYTF. The V and J genes are TRBV19 and TRBJ1-2; 7 bases align to TRBD1. The CDR3 consists of 14 residues. The V gene end was trimmed by 1 base and the J gene end by 2 bases; junction bases not matched to a gene: 1. Germline CDR1 reads LNHDA; CDR2 reads SQIVND (reference sequence).

This clone was detected only a few times. The V and J genes are TRBV19 and TRBJ1-2; D perhaps matches TRBD1 (6 bases). The germline CDR1 and CDR2 sequences are LNHDA and SQIVND (reference sequence). The ends were cut back, 7 bases at V and 3 bases at J, with 18 bases in the middle. CDR3 length equals 15 residues. The CDR3, as DNA: TGTGCCAGTAACAGAAGGGCAGGGGCCTACTATGGCTACACCTTC. As protein: CASNRRAGAYYGYTF. The whole variable domain, filled in from reference TRBV19 and TRBJ1-2, reads DGGITQSPKYLFRKEGQNVTLSCEQNLNHDAMYWYRQDPGQGLRLIYYSQIVNDFQKGDIAEGYSVSREKKESFPLTVTSAQKNPTAFYLCASNRRAGAYYGYTFGSGTRLTVV.

The J gene is TRBJ1-2, the V gene TRBV4-1, with a possible D match to TRBD1 (5 bases). V was shortened by 3 bases and J by 2 bases, with 10 bases between the two germline ends. CDR1 is MGHRA, CDR2 YSYEKL, per germline. This CDR3 is built from 14 residues. CDR3 in amino acids: CASSQQQENYGYTF. DNA of the CDR3: TGCGCCAGCAGCCAGCAACAGGAGAACTATGGCTACACCTTC.

This clone was recorded a few times. Here the CDR3 DNA reads TGCAGCGTTGAAGTAGGAGGGACGGCCTTAGGAAAACTGTTTTTT. Translating gives CSVEVGGTALGKLFF. This chain links TRBV29-1 with TRBJ1-4; tentative D call: TRBD1 (5 bases). From germline, CDR1 is SQVTM and CDR2 ANQGSEA. The CDR3 is made up of 15 amino acids. V was shortened by 1 base and J by 10 bases, with 19 bases between the two germline ends.

The CDR3 protein is CASSPGQGPDTQYF. The CDR3 bases are TGTGCCAGCAGCCCAGGACAGGGGCCAGATACGCAGTATTTT. The gene calls are TRBV7-2 and TRBJ2-3; TRBD1 matches at 9 bases. The CDR3 is 14 residues long. CDR1 SGHTA and CDR2 FQGNSA come from the germline V gene. V dropped 5 bases and J dropped 4; count of bases not matched to a gene: 4.

The table lists this clone with a few counts. J is TRBJ1-2 and V is TRBV6-5, with 7 bases fitting TRBD1. The ends lost 0 bases at V and 3 bases at J; junction bases unmatched: 4. Germline lookup yields CDR1 MNHEY and CDR2 SVGAGI. This CDR3 region has 15 residues. CDR3 DNA sequence: TGTGCCAGCAGTTACTCGAGGGGGCGCGACTATGGCTACACCTTC. This encodes CASSYSRGRDYGYTF.

The sample holds a few counts of this clone. At one end, the junction sequence differs from germline, possibly due to a read error. The sample has other DNA sequences that encode this CDR3 too. The chain has TRBV4-3 and TRBJ1-6, with TRBD1 as a possible D gene (5 bases). The germline CDR1 and CDR2 sequences are LGHNA and YSLEER. CDR3 length: 15 residues. For the CDR3, the DNA is TGCGCCAGCAGCCAACCTGACGGGGGTAATTCGCCCCTCCACTTT. Its protein is CASSQPDGGNSPLHF.

The table lists this clone with a few counts. The chain recombines TRBV25-1 with TRBJ1-1; TRBD1 aligns across 10 bases. V was clipped by 1 base and J by 5 bases; unmatched bases: 10. Germline V gene lookup returns CDR1 MGHDK and CDR2 SYGVNS. The CDR3 spans 17 residues. The DNA of the CDR3 is TGTGCCAGCAGTGAATTGGGCCCCGGGACAGGGGAGACTGAAGCTTTCTTT. Protein sequence: CASSELGPGTGETEAFF.

V gene TRBV15 combines with J gene TRBJ1-5, with D maybe TRBD1 (5 bases). Germline loops: CDR1 LNHNV, CDR2 YYDKDF (reference sequence). The length of the CDR3 is 17 residues. Trimming cost V 0 bases and J 4 bases, with 16 bases left between them. The CDR3: CATSRDGARGANQPQHF. DNA of the CDR3: TGTGCCACCAGCAGAGATGGGGCAAGGGGTGCAAATCAGCCCCAGCATTTT.

The sample holds a few counts of this clone. V gene TRBV2 combines with J gene TRBJ2-2; TRBD2 matches 12 bases. The CDR3 spans 16 residues. CDR1 and CDR2 (germline): SNHLY, FYNNEI. Trimming removed 6 bases from V and 8 bases from J; junction bases left unmatched: 10. CDR3 in amino acids: CASRSTSGRIAGELFF. CDR3 sequence (DNA): TGTGCCAGCAGATCGACTAGCGGGAGAATTGCTGGGGAGCTGTTTTTT.

In its sample, this clone was seen a few times. The J gene is TRBJ2-1, the V gene TRBV4-3, with 11 bases that match TRBD2. Trimming removed 4 bases from V and 9 bases from J; junction bases left unmatched: 8. The germline V gene has CDR1 LGHNA and CDR2 YSLEER. The CDR3 is 15 residues long. Here the CDR3 reads CASSRYLAGGGEQFF. CDR3 nucleotides: TGCGCCAGCAGCCGGTACCTAGCGGGAGGTGGTGAGCAGTTCTTC.

The rearrangement joins TRBV5-1 to TRBJ2-3; D possibly corresponds to TRBD2 (5 bases). The length of the CDR3 is 16 residues. Germline V gene sequence: CDR1 SGHRS, CDR2 YFSETQ. Trimming took off 0 bases at V and 2 bases at J, with 13 bases between the two ends. CDR3 region: CASSLVEGAYTDTQYF. DNA for the CDR3: TGCGCCAGCAGCTTGGTTGAGGGCGCATACACAGATACGCAGTATTTT.

The J gene is TRBJ2-6, the V gene TRBV5-1; 8 nucleotides match TRBD2. Germline V lookup: CDR1 SGHRS, CDR2 YFSETQ. The CDR3 runs 19 residues. With V trimmed by 1 base and J by 2 bases, 11 bases remained unmatched. CDR3 protein: CASSLTGGSPLTGANVLTF. In DNA, the CDR3 is TGCGCCAGCAGCTTGACGGGGGGGTCTCCCTTAACTGGGGCCAACGTCCTGACTTTC.

The chain has TRBV6-5 and TRBJ1-1; D possibly corresponds to TRBD1 (6 bases). V was trimmed by 4 bases and J by 5 bases, leaving 17 bases between them. This CDR3 spans 15 amino acids. CDR1 and CDR2 (germline): MNHEY, SVGAGI. This CDR3 is CASSFHLSGDTEAFF. In DNA form, the CDR3 reads TGTGCCAGCAGTTTCCACCTATCAGGGGATACTGAAGCTTTCTTT.

This clone was observed a handful of times. The chain recombines TRBV28 with TRBJ1-5; a possible D gene is TRBD1 (6 bases). V was trimmed by 7 bases and J by 7 bases, leaving 11 bases between them. The length of the CDR3 is 12 residues. Germline CDR1 is MDHEN and CDR2 is SYDVKM. In DNA form, the CDR3 reads TGTGCCAGCAAACAGGGAGCCCAGCCCCAGCATTTT. Translating it yields CASKQGAQPQHF.

This clone came up a few times. This chain links TRBV2 with TRBJ1-2; a weak D match, TRBD1 (6 bases). Trimming removed 4 bases from V and 2 bases from J, with 11 bases in between. The CDR3 length is 14 residues. Germline assignment: CDR1 SNHLY and CDR2 FYNNEI. For the CDR3, the DNA is TGTGCCAGCAGTGTATCACAGGGAAACTATGGCTACACCTTC. Translating it yields CASSVSQGNYGYTF.

This clone has ten or more counts. This chain connects TRBV2 to TRBJ2-3; unclear D gene. V gave up 10 bases and J gave up 0 bases, with 17 bases separating them. The germline CDR1 and CDR2 sequences are SNHLY and FYNNEI. The CDR3 is 15 residues long. The CDR3: CATYAGWRSTDTQYF. The CDR3 region has the DNA TGTGCCACATACGCCGGGTGGCGGAGCACAGATACGCAGTATTTT.

The V and J genes are TRBV10-3 and TRBJ2-2; 11 positions agree with TRBD1. CDR1 and CDR2 from the germline V gene are ENHRY and SYGVKD. J was trimmed by 5 bases and V by 2 bases; bases with no gene match: 10. CDR3 size: 18 residues. As DNA, the CDR3 is TGTGCCATCAGTGAGACCGTAGTAGGGACAGGGGGGACCGGGGAGCTGTTTTTT. Translation: CAISETVVGTGGTGELFF.

The chain carries TRBV2 and TRBJ2-5, with 14 bases that match TRBD2. V dropped 5 bases and J dropped 5; count of bases not matched to a gene: 7. Per the germline V gene, CDR1 is SNHLY and CDR2 is FYNNEI. This CDR3 is 16 amino acids long. CDR3: CASSTGTSGSRETQYF. The DNA of the CDR3 is TGTGCCAGCAGTACGGGGACTAGCGGGAGCAGGGAGACCCAGTACTTC.

The rearrangement uses TRBV7-9 and TRBJ2-5, with 11 bases matching TRBD1. CDR3 size: 17 residues. The V and J ends lost 1 base and 4 bases, in that order; junction bases with no gene match: 8. From germline, CDR1 is SEHNR and CDR2 FQNEAQ (reference sequence). This chain's CDR3 is CASSLVTGTGGRETQYF. The CDR3, as DNA: TGTGCCAGCAGCTTAGTTACCGGGACAGGGGGAAGAGAGACCCAGTACTTC. The complete variable domain, with remaining parts taken from reference TRBV7-9 and TRBJ2-5, reads DTGVSQNPRHKITKRGQNVTFRCDPISEHNRLYWYRQTLGQGPEFLTYFQNEAQLEKSRLLSDRFSAERPKGSFSTLEIQRTEQGDSAMYLCASSLVTGTGGRETQYFGPGTRLLVL.

The chain employs TRBV19 and TRBJ1-6; 8 bases are shared with TRBD1. V was clipped by 4 bases and J by 2 bases; unmatched bases: 1. The CDR3 has 15 residues. Germline CDR1 and CDR2: LNHDA and SQIVND (reference sequence). The CDR3 is CASSTDRAYNSPLHF. The CDR3 DNA follows: TGTGCCAGTAGTACGGACAGGGCCTATAATTCACCCCTCCACTTT.